These 5 T cell receptor beta chains were sequenced from one sample in a study of blood T cells in healthy people across ages. PCR was performed a second time for 7 to 11 cycles using a sample-barcoded 5' primer and a J-beta primer mix. In TCRdb, the 5' RACE reads were re-called with MiXCR into one record per CDR3 protein. The repertoire includes roughly 680,000 distinct CDR3 sequences, about half of them detected once, and roughly a third sits in the top ten. The sample was blood. The source is a woman between 55 and 75 years old in good health.

This clonotype turned up a few times. V gene TRBV15 combines with J gene TRBJ2-7; TRBD1 matches at 10 bases. The ends lost 1 base at V and 2 bases at J; junction bases unmatched: 2. The CDR3 has 15 residues. Germline V gives CDR1 LNHNV, CDR2 YYDKDF (reference sequence). The CDR3 region has the DNA TGTGCCACCAGCAGAGGACAGGGGGCAACCTACGAGCAGTACTTC. Its translation: CATSRGQGATYEQYF.

The gene calls are TRBV30 and TRBJ1-3; no clear D gene. Trimming removed 3 bases at V and 8 bases at J, with 14 bases between. From germline, CDR1 is GTSNPN and CDR2 SVGIG (reference sequence). The CDR3 loop spans 13 amino acids. In DNA, the CDR3 is TGTGCCTGGAGGTGGACCGGGGTGGACACCATATATTTT. Its protein is CAWRWTGVDTIYF.

The chain joins TRBV29-1 to TRBJ2-1, with TRBD1 as a possible D gene (6 bases). Germline CDR1 SQVTM, CDR2 ANQGSEA. The V and J ends lost 6 bases and 9 bases respectively, with 24 bases between them. This CDR3 is 15 amino acids long. CDR3 coding DNA: TGCAGCGTCTTCCTGACAGGTTGGAGCGGTAGTGAGCAGTTCTTC. Amino acids: CSVFLTGWSGSEQFF.

This chain links TRBV7-2 with TRBJ2-1, with 8 positions matching TRBD1. Trimming at V came to 5 bases and at J to 10 bases, leaving 25 bases not matched to a gene. CDR1 and CDR2 (germline): SGHTA, FQGNSA. The CDR3 contains 19 residues. CDR3: CASSILYGTGFGGNEEQFF. The DNA of the CDR3 is TGTGCCAGCAGCATACTTTACGGGACAGGCTTTGGAGGCAATGAAGAGCAGTTCTTC.

In its sample, this clonotype was seen a few times. V is TRBV7-6 and J is TRBJ2-3, with D tentatively TRBD1 or TRBD2 (5 bases each). Germline CDR1 SGHVS, CDR2 FNYEAQ. Trimming removed 3 bases at V and 8 bases at J, with 12 bases between. The CDR3 runs to 13 residues. DNA of the CDR3: TGTGCCAGCAGCTTCACCAGGGACGGTACGCAGTATTTT. Its protein is CASSFTRDGTQYF.